Shown below are 16 T cell receptor beta chains from a single sample sequenced in a study of cytomegalovirus exposure and HLA in healthy donors (TCRdb year 2017). Preparation of the library involved the immunoSEQ multiplex PCR assay. For the multiplex PCR, a mixture combining 60 forward primers for TCR Vbeta segments and 13 reverse primers for TCR Jbeta segments was used. Here the immuneACCESS table is served through TCRdb, limited to in-frame sequences with V and J called. Missing clones are a known gap in these copies; in checked studies unresolved V genes cover under half, and the rest lacks a known reason. This sample holds a few hundred thousand clones; more than 80% were observed only once. Of the sample, roughly 3.1% falls within the top ten clones. Sequenced: PBMCs. The receptors come from a young man in good health and CMV-seronegative.

V is TRBV6-4 and J is TRBJ2-1; possibly TRBD2 for D (5 bases). Trimming stripped 6 bases from V and 11 bases from J, with 17 bases between. CDR3 size: 13 residues. Germline CDR1 MRHNA, CDR2 SNTAGT. The CDR3 DNA follows: TGTGCCAGCAGCCCATTCCCCGGGGAGAAGCAGTTCTTC. This codes for CASSPFPGEKQFF.

The gene calls are TRBV5-1 and TRBJ2-7, with 9 bases that match TRBD2. Germline CDR1 is SGHRS and CDR2 is YFSETQ. This CDR3 is built from 15 residues. Unmatched junction bases numbered 3, after V lost 0 bases and J lost 2 bases. The CDR3 sequence: CASSLGAGGPYEQYF. CDR3 nucleotides: TGCGCCAGCAGCTTGGGGGCGGGGGGGCCCTACGAGCAGTACTTC.

This sequence joins TRBV7-6 and TRBJ2-2; no firm D call. The CDR3 is made up of 16 amino acids. CDR1 SGHVS and CDR2 FNYEAQ come from the germline V gene. Trimming shortened V by 1 base and J by 0 bases, and 9 bases separated the two germline ends. The CDR3 here is CASSLVETPNTGELFF. CDR3 DNA: TGTGCCAGCAGCTTAGTGGAGACTCCGAACACCGGGGAGCTGTTTTTT.

The rearrangement joins TRBV18 to TRBJ1-3; no clear D. CDR3 length equals 14 residues. The germline V gene has CDR1 KGHSH and CDR2 LQKENI. V dropped 5 bases and J dropped 8 bases, with 16 bases sitting between them. CDR3: CASSSREVSDTIYF. CDR3 in DNA: TGTGCCAGCTCAAGCCGAGAGGTGTCCGACACCATATATTTT.

The chain links TRBV7-9 to TRBJ2-1; D remains ambiguous. CDR1 SEHNR and CDR2 FQNEAQ come from the germline V gene (reference sequence). V was cut by 3 bases and J by 8 bases, with 14 bases left in between. The CDR3 spans 14 residues. CDR3: CASSLSLVMDEQFF. The DNA of the CDR3 is TGTGCCAGCAGCTTGTCGCTAGTGATGGATGAGCAGTTCTTC.

CDR3 coding DNA: TGTGCCAGCAGCCCGTGGACAGGGGATAATTCACCCCTCCACTTT. Protein product: CASSPWTGDNSPLHF. This sequence joins TRBV14 and TRBJ1-6, with 9 bases that match TRBD1. This CDR3 comprises 15 residues. Germline CDR1 SGHDN, CDR2 FVKESK. V lost 4 bases, J lost 5 bases, and 3 bases stayed unmatched.

The V gene is TRBV2, the J gene TRBJ1-5; a possible D gene is TRBD1 (6 bases). Between the trimmed V and J ends, which lost 2 bases and 5 bases, there was a span of 10 bases. Germline V gives CDR1 SNHLY, CDR2 FYNNEI. This CDR3 region has 14 residues. The CDR3 nucleotides are TGTGCCAGCAGTGAAAGGACAGCTTATCAGCCCCAGCATTTT. The encoded protein is CASSERTAYQPQHF.

The chain couples TRBV15 to TRBJ2-7; D might be TRBD2 (6 bases). CDR3 length: 17 amino acids. Trimming shortened V by 0 bases and J by 3 bases, and 18 bases separated the two germline ends. Germline CDR1 and CDR2: LNHNV and YYDKDF (reference sequence). CDR3 sequence: CATSRDSSGTRYYEQYF. The CDR3 coding sequence is TGTGCCACCAGCAGAGATAGCTCCGGGACTCGATACTACGAGCAGTACTTC.

The V call is TRBV7-9, the J call TRBJ2-7; TRBD1 is a possible D gene (6 bases). Trimming left V 5 bases short and J 5 bases short, with 13 bases between. The CDR3 totals 13 residues. The germline gives CDR1 SEHNR, CDR2 FQNEAQ (reference sequence). CDR3 region: CASSGYRVNEQYF. For the CDR3, the DNA is TGTGCCAGCAGCGGATACAGGGTAAACGAGCAGTACTTC.

The genes are TRBV19 and TRBJ1-5; 9 positions agree with TRBD1. The germline CDR1 and CDR2 sequences are LNHDA and SQIVND (reference sequence). J was trimmed by 3 bases and V by 10 bases; bases with no gene match: 10. This CDR3 has 15 residues. CDR3 loop: CATSGQGKYNQPQHF. The CDR3 nucleotides are TGTGCCACCTCGGGACAGGGAAAGTACAATCAGCCCCAGCATTTT.

The sample holds a few counts of this clone. The chain carries TRBV5-4 and TRBJ1-1, with D maybe TRBD1 (5 bases). The CDR3 runs to 15 residues. CDR1 SGHNT and CDR2 YYREEE come from the germline V gene (reference sequence). Trimming took 5 bases from V and 0 from J, leaving 14 bases between them. CDR3 loop: CASSPIGDMNTEAFF. CDR3 bases: TGTGCCAGCAGTCCGATAGGGGATATGAACACTGAAGCTTTCTTT.

There are a few counts of this clone. The rearrangement joins TRBV28 to TRBJ2-1, with 9 bases matching TRBD1. With 6 bases clipped from V and 4 bases from J, the junction kept 7 bases outside the gene matches. The V gene's germline CDR1 is MDHEN and CDR2 SYDVKM. The CDR3 sequence is 15 residues long. Written as DNA, the CDR3 is TGTGCCAGCAGACTTCCCGGGACAGGGTACAATGAGCAGTTCTTC. Translating gives CASRLPGTGYNEQFF.

The rearrangement links TRBV6-1 to TRBJ2-5, with TRBD1 identical over 8 bases. Germline V gene lookup returns CDR1 MNHNS and CDR2 SASEGT. V was pared by 6 bases and J by 1 base, with 7 bases of the junction left unmatched. This CDR3 has 15 amino acids. CDR3 residues: CASRDRVLGQETQYF. The CDR3 DNA reads as TGTGCCAGCAGGGACAGGGTGCTAGGCCAAGAGACCCAGTACTTC.

This clone is a singleton in its sample. The J gene is TRBJ1-2, the V gene TRBV29-1; tentatively, D is TRBD1 (6 bases). The germline V gene has CDR1 SQVTM and CDR2 ANQGSEA. The length of the CDR3 is 13 residues. Trimming shortened V by 3 bases and J by 5 bases, and 13 bases separated the two germline ends. The CDR3 nucleotides are TGCAGCGTTGATGGGGGGGCTCGATATGGCTACACCTTC. This encodes CSVDGGARYGYTF.

This clone has more than one count but fewer than ten. J is TRBJ2-7 and V is TRBV7-2; TRBD1 might be the D (6 bases). Germline CDR1 SGHTA, CDR2 FQGNSA. Trimming stripped 4 bases from V and 5 bases from J, with 15 bases between. This CDR3 region has 14 residues. The CDR3 DNA sequence: TGTGCCAGCAGCTCGGACTTCGCAGGGGACGAGCAGTACTTC. It yields the protein CASSSDFAGDEQYF.

In this sample, this clone turned up once. The J gene is TRBJ1-5, the V gene TRBV6-6, with 8 bases lining up with TRBD1. The CDR3 contains 14 residues. Germline trimming cut 6 bases from V and 7 bases from J; bases unmatched to any gene: 8. Germline V lookup: CDR1 MNHNY, CDR2 SVGAGI (reference sequence). Here the CDR3 reads CASSPGGREQPQHF. In DNA form, the CDR3 reads TGTGCCAGCAGCCCAGGGGGCAGAGAACAGCCCCAGCATTTT.